This T cell receptor beta chain was sequenced for a study of cytomegalovirus exposure and HLA in healthy donors. Study-level findings and limits: The CMV antigen specificity of a few CMV-associated chains was confirmed through in vitro analysis. Most likely, a cluster of highly shared sequence variants arose as a sequencing artifact.

Points on this clone: The target antigen is unknown.

A multiplex PCR was run with 60 Vbeta primers and 13 Jbeta primers. This table comes from immunoSEQ multiplex PCR, and its TCRdb copy is limited to in-frame clones, with some not included. In the table there are 150,000 or so clones, 79% of which are singletons. The CDR3 length is 12 residues. The germline V gene has CDR1 GTSNPN and CDR2 SVGIG (reference sequence). V lost 2 bases, J lost 2 bases, and 5 bases lay in between. The rearrangement links TRBV30 to TRBJ2-3; D remains unclear. The material sequenced was PBMCs. The TCR sequence derives from a man under 40 in good health and CMV-seropositive. CDR3 protein: CAWSLSTDTQYF. CDR3 coding DNA: TGTGCCTGGAGTCTTTCCACAGATACGCAGTATTTT.